This TCR beta chain comes out of a study of chemoradiotherapy in HPV16-positive cancers. Sequenced by immunoSEQ multiplex PCR; TCRdb stores in-frame clones only, minus some. The table lists some 19,000 clones, roughly 80% of them singletons. V was trimmed by 5 bases and J by 9 bases, leaving 23 bases between them. Germline V lookup: CDR1 SEHNR, CDR2 FQNEAQ (reference sequence). This CDR3 spans 16 amino acids. This sample comprised blood, obtained from a patient who underwent chemoradiotherapy. The sequence derives from a human donor with HPV-associated anogenital cancer. This chain uses TRBV7-9 with TRBJ2-1; the D gene is possibly TRBD1 (6 bases). For the CDR3, the DNA is TGTGCCAGCAGCCCCCCCAGCAGGGGTTTGGGCGGTGAGCAGTTCTTC. Translation gives CASSPPSRGLGGEQFF. The entire variable domain, with the rest obtained from reference TRBV7-9 and TRBJ2-1, is as follows: DTGVSQNPRHKITKRGQNVTFRCDPISEHNRLYWYRQTLGQGPEFLTYFQNEAQLEKSRLLSDRFSAERPKGSFSTLEIQRTEQGDSAMYLCASSPPSRGLGGEQFFGPGTRLTVL.